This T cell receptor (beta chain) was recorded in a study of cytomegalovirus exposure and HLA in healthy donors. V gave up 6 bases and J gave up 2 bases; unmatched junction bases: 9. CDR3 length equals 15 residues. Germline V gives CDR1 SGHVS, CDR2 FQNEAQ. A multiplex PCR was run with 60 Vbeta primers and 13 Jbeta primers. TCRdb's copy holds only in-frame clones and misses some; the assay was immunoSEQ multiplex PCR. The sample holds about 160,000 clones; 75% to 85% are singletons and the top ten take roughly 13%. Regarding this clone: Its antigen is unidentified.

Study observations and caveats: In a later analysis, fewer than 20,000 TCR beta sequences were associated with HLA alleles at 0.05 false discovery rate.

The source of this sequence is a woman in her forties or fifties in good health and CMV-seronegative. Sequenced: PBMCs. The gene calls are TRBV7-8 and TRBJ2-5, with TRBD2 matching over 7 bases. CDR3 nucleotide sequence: TGTGCCAGCAGTCGTATTCCGGGACTACAAGAGACCCAGTACTTC. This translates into CASSRIPGLQETQYF.